This TCR beta chain was identified during a study of T cell clonotyping in hematopoietic cell transplantation. Study-wide findings and caveats: Graft donor and pretransplant recipient Inverse Simpson Index values predicted broader posttransplant TCR diversity.

Trimming removed 3 bases at V and 2 bases at J, with 4 bases between. This CDR3 comprises 12 residues. From germline, CDR1 is LNHDA and CDR2 SQIVND (reference sequence). Using immunoSEQ multiplex PCR, the repertoire was profiled, and TCRdb retains in-frame clones only, with some absent. The table lists tens of thousands of clones, 75% to 85% of them singletons. A word on this clone: As yet, its antigen is unknown.

Time point denoted: recipient sample about 28 days before transplant, after cytoreduction. This receptor was identified in a woman in her sixties or seventies with acute myeloid leukemia. Some clones in this sample may be carry-over from other donors' samples. The sequences come from peripheral blood mononuclear cells, collected before stem cell transplant. The V and J genes are TRBV19 and TRBJ1-2; D is undetermined. The CDR3 region is CASSIQNYGYTF. CDR3 nucleotide sequence: TGTGCCAGTAGTATCCAAAACTATGGCTACACCTTC.